Listed here are 5 T cell receptor beta chains from one sample, sequenced in a study of CD4 T cells in relation to SARS-CoV-2 and coronaviruses. TCRdb's copy holds only in-frame clones and misses some; the assay was immunoSEQ multiplex PCR. The sample consists of more than 25,000 clones, over 60% of them appearing once. For these TCRs, the target antigens are not known. Unexposed donor CD4+ T cells date from about 2011-2018, before the COVID-19 pandemic. CD4+ T cells were isolated from the cells after around 10 days of culture. The sequenced sample consisted of CD4+ T cells from PBMCs, cultured in vitro. These TCRs come from a human donor in good health.

This clone occurred a few times. The genes are TRBV28 and TRBJ1-2; no clear D. Deletions cut 7 bases from V and 8 bases from J, with 14 bases between. From germline, CDR1 is MDHEN and CDR2 SYDVKM. This CDR3 has 12 amino acids. CDR3 in amino acids: CASTTGHWGYTF. The DNA for the CDR3 is TGTGCCAGCACTACGGGCCATTGGGGCTACACCTTC.

The chain joins TRBV7-2 to TRBJ1-2; TRBD1 matches at 8 bases. Per germline, CDR1 SGHTA and CDR2 FQGNSA. The trim removed 7 bases at V and 3 bases at J, leaving 7 bases unmatched. This CDR3 spans 14 amino acids. This chain's CDR3 is CASTVQGVDYGYTF. The CDR3 nucleotides are TGTGCCAGCACCGTACAGGGGGTTGACTATGGCTACACCTTC.

The CDR3 is CASSFLAGTSNNEQFF. CDR3 sequence (DNA): TGTGCCAGCAGCTTTCTCGCCGGGACGAGCAACAATGAGCAGTTCTTC. The V gene is TRBV11-2, the J gene TRBJ2-1; D possibly matches TRBD1 or TRBD2 (5 bases each). CDR1 is SGHAT and CDR2 is FQNNGV in the germline V gene. The CDR3 extends over 16 amino acids. V lost 3 bases to trimming and J lost 5 bases, with 17 bases between them.

The genes are TRBV3-1 (or the pseudogene TRBV3-2) and TRBJ2-7; 7 positions agree with TRBD2. V dropped 4 bases and J dropped 6; count of bases not matched to a gene: 21. The CDR3 is 18 amino acids. CDR1 LGHDT and CDR2 YNNKEL come from the germline V gene (reference sequence). The DNA of the CDR3 is TGTGCCAGCAGCCCATGGTTGGAGCCGGGCGGGAGAAACTCCGAGCAGTACTTC. Its protein product is CASSPWLEPGGRNSEQYF.

This rearrangement joins TRBV27 to TRBJ2-4; D possibly corresponds to TRBD1 (5 bases). V dropped 2 bases and J dropped 7 bases, with 9 bases sitting between them. Germline V lookup: CDR1 MNHEY, CDR2 SMNVEV (reference sequence). The CDR3 length is 13 residues. CDR3 DNA sequence: TGTGCCAGCAGTTTAATCAGGGCGAACATTCAGTACTTC. It specifies CASSLIRANIQYF.